Listed here is a single T cell receptor beta chain. Antigen specificity is unknown. A v3.0 immunoSEQ assay was performed at survey level. Per-sample TRB depth target: about 35,000-50,000 T-cell genomes. Sequencing was performed with immunoSEQ multiplex PCR; in TCRdb, only in-frame clones are kept and a portion is missing. This table holds about 35,000 clones, around four fifths found once. The data originate from a study of long-term antiretroviral therapy in people with HIV. From each donor, at least one pre-ART PBMC sample and at least two post-ART PBMC samples were obtained. It was in the United States that all participants with HIV were treated. This CDR3 is 13 amino acids long. Germline CDR1 and CDR2: SGHTA and FQGNSA. V lost 5 bases, J lost 0 bases, and 7 bases lay in between. Notes on the study in general: ART was followed by higher diversity that remained below transplant donor controls.

The V call is TRBV7-2, the J call TRBJ1-1; D might be TRBD1 (5 bases). The specimen was unsorted PBMCs, collected 0.3 years after starting antiretroviral therapy. The receptor was derived from a man younger than 35 with HIV. As DNA, the CDR3 is TGTGCCAGCAGCCGGGGCTTGAACACTGAAGCTTTCTTT. Protein product: CASSRGLNTEAFF.